One sample yielded the 10 T cell receptor beta chains listed below, sequenced in a study of tumor-infiltrating lymphocytes in primary liver carcinoma. Germline DNA was also extracted, with blood RNA taken from unsorted whole blood. Synthesis of TCR beta cDNA was carried out from approximately 0.55 ug total RNA with a constant-region primer. Slightly modified ARM-PCR with three nested multiplex PCR rounds yielded TCR beta libraries. Running 10 cycles apiece, the first two PCR rounds relied on TRBV1-TRBV30 forward primers together with a C-beta reverse primer. TCRdb reprocessed the multiplex PCR reads via MiXCR and lists one record per CDR3 protein. Found here are 330,000 or so distinct CDR3 sequences, almost 65% of them singletons; the top ten hold 6.5%. Sequenced sample: peripheral blood. The receptors stem from a man between 40 and 49 years old with primary liver carcinoma and hepatitis B virus infection.

The chain recombines TRBV6-1 with TRBJ2-1, with 10 positions matching TRBD2. V trimming: 7 bases; J trimming: 6 bases; junction bases outside the gene matches: 21. The CDR3 has 19 amino acids. Germline V lookup: CDR1 MNHNS, CDR2 SASEGT. CDR3 bases: TGTGCCAGCACTAGAAGGAGGGCTAGCGGGAGTGAGTTTGGCAATGAGCAGTTCTTC. Amino acid sequence: CASTRRRASGSEFGNEQFF.

V is TRBV6-6 and J is TRBJ2-5; D not certain. The germline CDR1 and CDR2 sequences are MNHNY and SVGAGI (reference sequence). CDR3 size: 15 residues. Deletions cut 4 bases from V and 11 bases from J, with 23 bases between. The CDR3 reads CASSSVPPNQDTQYF. CDR3 coding DNA: TGTGCCAGCAGTTCCGTCCCCCCGAACCAAGATACTCAGTACTTC.

As for this clonotype: Compared with germline, one end of the junction differs, possibly owing to a read error. J is TRBJ1-2 and V is TRBV30, with D unresolved. The CDR3 runs 15 residues. Germline-derived CDR1 and CDR2 are GTSNPN and SVGIG (reference sequence). CDR3 sequence reads: CVWSAGWKGTNGYTF. In nucleotides, the CDR3 is TGTGTCTGGAGTGCCGGGTGGAAGGGTACCAACGGCTACACCTTC.

Comments on this clonotype: At one end the junction does not follow the germline gene, possibly because of a read error. The chain employs TRBV5-1 and TRBJ2-1; 13 bases line up with TRBD2. The CDR3 totals 18 residues. Per germline, CDR1 SGHRS and CDR2 YFSETQ. CDR3: CASISTGLAGAVNNEQLF. The DNA of the CDR3 is TGCGCCAGCATCTCTACCGGACTAGCGGGAGCGGTGAACAATGAGCAGTTATTC. Variable domain in full (rest from reference TRBV5-1 and TRBJ2-1): KAGVTQTPRYLIKTRGQQVTLSCSPISGHRSVSWYQQTPGQGLQFLFEYFSETQRNKGNFPGRFSGRQFSNSRSEMNVSTLELGDSALYLCASISTGLAGAVNNEQLFGPGTRLTVL.

For this clonotype: Sequence at one end of the junction differs from germline and may be a read error. The V gene is TRBV11-2, the J gene TRBJ1-1; the D gene is possibly TRBD1 (6 bases). CDR3 length: 13 amino acids. Germline CDR1 is SGHAT and CDR2 is FQNNGV. Here the CDR3 reads CASSFNRDTEALF. The CDR3 DNA is TGTGCCAGCAGCTTCAACAGGGACACTGAGGCTCTCTTT.

Turning to this clonotype: Here the CDR3 omits its conserved ending phenylalanine or tryptophan, so a read error is the likely source. The genes are TRBV11-2 and TRBJ2-5; 9 nucleotides line up with TRBD2. Germline V CDR1 and CDR2: SGHAT, FQNNGV. The CDR3 runs to 13 residues. With 6 bases clipped from V and 6 bases from J, the junction kept 5 bases outside the gene matches. The CDR3 nucleotides are TGTGCCAGCAGAAATAGCGGGAGACAGACCCAGTACTCC. Translation gives CASRNSGRQTQYS.

This clonotype has a count of ten or more. The rearrangement joins TRBV4-2 to TRBJ1-5; TRBD1 matches at 7 bases. Per the germline V gene, CDR1 is LGHNA and CDR2 is YNFKEQ. V shed 0 bases, J shed 4 bases, and the junction held 3 bases outside the gene matches. The CDR3 sequence is 15 residues long. This chain's CDR3 is CASSQEGQLNQPQHF. Here the CDR3 DNA reads TGTGCCAGCAGCCAAGAGGGACAGCTTAATCAGCCCCAGCATTTT.

As regards this clonotype: At one of its ends the junction is not consistent with the germline gene, which may arise from a read error. The chain employs TRBV4-1 and TRBJ2-3; the match to TRBD2 covers 11 bases. This CDR3 is built from 21 residues. CDR1 MGHRA and CDR2 YSYEKL come from the germline V gene. CDR3: CASSQDSTSGSFSSAGDTPYF. The CDR3 bases are TGCGCCAGCAGCCAAGACTCTACTAGCGGGAGCTTTTCTAGTGCCGGAGATACGCCGTATTTT.

Regarding this clonotype: A much larger clone lies one base from this, so it may be a read error. This sequence joins TRBV6-2 or TRBV6-3 and TRBJ1-5; the D gene is possibly TRBD1 (6 bases). The CDR3 consists of 15 residues. V lost 6 bases and J lost 0, with 12 bases in between. Per the germline V gene, CDR1 is MNHEY and CDR2 is SVGEGT. CDR3 DNA sequence: TGTGCCAGCAGAGTGACAGGCAATAGCAATCAGCCCCAGCATTTT. Translating it yields CASRVTGNSNQPQHF.

Details on this clonotype: This is likely a read error, given that the CDR3 carries no conserved phenylalanine or tryptophan at its end. The CDR3 here is CASSSSGTNVLTS. In DNA form, the CDR3 reads TGTGCCAGCAGCTCGTCTGGGACCAACGTCCTGACTTCC. The chain joins TRBV11-2 to TRBJ2-6; D unclear. The CDR3 has 13 residues. Germline assignment: CDR1 SGHAT and CDR2 FQNNGV.